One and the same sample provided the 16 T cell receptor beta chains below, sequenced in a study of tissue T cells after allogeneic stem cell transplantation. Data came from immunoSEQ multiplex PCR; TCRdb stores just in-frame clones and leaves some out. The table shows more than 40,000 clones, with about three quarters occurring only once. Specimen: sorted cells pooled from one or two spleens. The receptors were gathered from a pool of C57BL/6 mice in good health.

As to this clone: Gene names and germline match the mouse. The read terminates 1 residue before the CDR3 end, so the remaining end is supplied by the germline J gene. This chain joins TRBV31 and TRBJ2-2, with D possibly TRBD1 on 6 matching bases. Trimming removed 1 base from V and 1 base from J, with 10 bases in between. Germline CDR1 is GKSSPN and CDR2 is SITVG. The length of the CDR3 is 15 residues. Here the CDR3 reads CAWSPGRGNTGQLYF. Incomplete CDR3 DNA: TGTGCCTGGAGTCCGGGCAGGGGAAACACCGGGCAGCTCTAC. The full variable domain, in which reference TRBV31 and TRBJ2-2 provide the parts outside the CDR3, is AQTIHQWPVAEIKAVGSPLSLGCTIKGKSSPNLYWYWQATGGTLQQLFYSITVGQVESVVQLNLSASRPKDDQFILSTEKLLLSHSGFYLCAWSPGRGNTGQLYFGEGSKLTVL.

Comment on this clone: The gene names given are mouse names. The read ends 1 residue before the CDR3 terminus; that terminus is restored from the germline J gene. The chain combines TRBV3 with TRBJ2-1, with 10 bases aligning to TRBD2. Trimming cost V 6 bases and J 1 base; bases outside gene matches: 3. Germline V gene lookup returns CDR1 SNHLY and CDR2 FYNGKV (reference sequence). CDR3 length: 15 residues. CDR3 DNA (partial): TGTGCCAGCAGTCAGGACTGGGGGAACTATGCTGAGCAGTTC. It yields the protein CASSQDWGNYAEQF. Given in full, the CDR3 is CASSQDWGNYAEQFF.

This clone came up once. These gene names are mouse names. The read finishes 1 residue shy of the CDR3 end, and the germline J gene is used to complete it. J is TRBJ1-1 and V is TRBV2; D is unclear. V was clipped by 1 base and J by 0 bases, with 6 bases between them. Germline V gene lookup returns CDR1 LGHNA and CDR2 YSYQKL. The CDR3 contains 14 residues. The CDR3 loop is CASSQVRTNTEVFF. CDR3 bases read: TGTGCCAGCAGCCAAGTCAGAACAAACACAGAAGTCTTC. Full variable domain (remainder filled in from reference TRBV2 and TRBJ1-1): DPKIIQKPKYLVAVTGSEKILICEQYLGHNAMYWYRQSAKKPLEFMFSYSYQKLMDNQTASSRFQPQSSKKNHLDLQITALKPDDSATYFCASSQVRTNTEVFFGKGTRLTVV.

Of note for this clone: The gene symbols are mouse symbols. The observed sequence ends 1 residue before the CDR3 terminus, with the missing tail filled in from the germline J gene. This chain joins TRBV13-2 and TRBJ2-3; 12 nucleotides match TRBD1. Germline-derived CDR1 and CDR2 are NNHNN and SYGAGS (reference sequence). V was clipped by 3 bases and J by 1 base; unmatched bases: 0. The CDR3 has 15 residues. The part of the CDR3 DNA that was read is TGTGCCAGCGGTGGGGACAGGGGGCGTGCAGAAACGCTGTAT. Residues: CASGGDRGRAETLY. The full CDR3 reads CASGGDRGRAETLYF.

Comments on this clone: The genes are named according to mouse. Partial CDR3 DNA: TGTGCCAGCAGTGGACAGGCCGAAGTCTTC. It translates to CASSGQAEVF. From start to end, the CDR3 is CASSGQAEVFF. The chain uses TRBV13-3 and TRBJ1-1, with TRBD1 as a possible D gene (6 bases). The read halts 1 residue ahead of the CDR3 end, with the missing end drawn from the germline J gene. Germline V gene lookup returns CDR1 NNHDY and CDR2 SYVADS. The CDR3 length is 11 residues. V lost 3 bases to trimming and J lost 8 bases, with 8 bases between them.

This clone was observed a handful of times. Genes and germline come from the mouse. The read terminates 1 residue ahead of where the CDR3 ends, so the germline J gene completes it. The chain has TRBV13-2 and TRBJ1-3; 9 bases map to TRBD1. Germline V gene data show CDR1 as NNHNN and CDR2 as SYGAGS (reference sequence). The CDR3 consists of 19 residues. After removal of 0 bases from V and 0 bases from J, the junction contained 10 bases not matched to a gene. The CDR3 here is CASGDAKQGAGNSGNTLYF. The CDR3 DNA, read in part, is TGTGCCAGCGGTGATGCGAAACAGGGGGCTGGGAATTCTGGAAATACGCTCTAT.

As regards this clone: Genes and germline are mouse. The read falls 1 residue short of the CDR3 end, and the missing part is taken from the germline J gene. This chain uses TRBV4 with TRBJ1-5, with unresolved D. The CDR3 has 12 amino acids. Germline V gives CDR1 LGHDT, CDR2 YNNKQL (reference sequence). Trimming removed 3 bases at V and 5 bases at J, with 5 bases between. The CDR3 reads CASSYGDQAPLF. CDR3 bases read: TGTGCCAGCAGCTATGGGGACCAGGCTCCGCTT.

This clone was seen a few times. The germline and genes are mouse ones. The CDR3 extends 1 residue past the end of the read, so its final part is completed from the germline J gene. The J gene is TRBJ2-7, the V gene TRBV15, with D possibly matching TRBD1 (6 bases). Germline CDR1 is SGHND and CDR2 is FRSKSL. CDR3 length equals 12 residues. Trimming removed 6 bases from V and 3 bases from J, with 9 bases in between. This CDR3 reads CASSLQGYEQYF. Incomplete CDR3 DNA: TGTGCCAGCAGCCTACAGGGCTATGAACAGTAC.

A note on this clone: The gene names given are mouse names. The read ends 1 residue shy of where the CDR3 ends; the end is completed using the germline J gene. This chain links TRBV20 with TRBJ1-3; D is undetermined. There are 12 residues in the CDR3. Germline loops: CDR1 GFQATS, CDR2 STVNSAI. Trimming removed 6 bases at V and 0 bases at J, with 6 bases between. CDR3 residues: CGARNSGNTLYF. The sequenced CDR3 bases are TGTGGTGCCAGAAATTCTGGAAATACGCTCTAT.

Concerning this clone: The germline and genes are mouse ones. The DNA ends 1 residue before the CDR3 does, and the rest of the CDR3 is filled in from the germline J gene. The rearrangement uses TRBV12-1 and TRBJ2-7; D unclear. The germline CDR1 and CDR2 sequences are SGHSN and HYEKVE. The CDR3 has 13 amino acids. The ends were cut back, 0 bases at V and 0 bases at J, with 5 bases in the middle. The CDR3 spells CASSLGLSYEQYF. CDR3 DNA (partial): TGTGCCAGCTCTCTCGGGCTCTCCTATGAACAGTAC.

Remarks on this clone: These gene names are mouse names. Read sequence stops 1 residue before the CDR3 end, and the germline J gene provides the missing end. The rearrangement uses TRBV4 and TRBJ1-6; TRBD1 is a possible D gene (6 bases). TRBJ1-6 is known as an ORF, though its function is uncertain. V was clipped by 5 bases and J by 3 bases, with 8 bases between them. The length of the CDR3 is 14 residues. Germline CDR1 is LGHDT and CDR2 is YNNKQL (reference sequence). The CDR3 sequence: CASSRDNYNSPLYF. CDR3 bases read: TGTGCCAGCAGCCGGGACAACTATAATTCGCCCCTCTAC.

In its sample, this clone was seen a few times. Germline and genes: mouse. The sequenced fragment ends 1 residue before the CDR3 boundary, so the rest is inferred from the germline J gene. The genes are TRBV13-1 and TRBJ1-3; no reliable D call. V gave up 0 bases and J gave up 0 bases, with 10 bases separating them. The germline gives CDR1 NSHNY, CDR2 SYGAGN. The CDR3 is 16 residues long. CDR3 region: CASSDARVNSGNTLYF. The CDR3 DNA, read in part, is TGTGCCAGCAGTGATGCTAGGGTGAATTCTGGAAATACGCTCTAT.

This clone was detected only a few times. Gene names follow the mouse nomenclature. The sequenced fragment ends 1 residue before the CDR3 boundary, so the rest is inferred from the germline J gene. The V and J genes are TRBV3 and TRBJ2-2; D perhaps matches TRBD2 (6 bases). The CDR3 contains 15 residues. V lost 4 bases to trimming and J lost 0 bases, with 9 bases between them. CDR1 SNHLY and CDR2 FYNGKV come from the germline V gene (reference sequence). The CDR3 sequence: CASSSGLTNTGQLYF. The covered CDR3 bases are TGTGCCAGCAGCTCGGGACTCACAAACACCGGGCAGCTCTAC.

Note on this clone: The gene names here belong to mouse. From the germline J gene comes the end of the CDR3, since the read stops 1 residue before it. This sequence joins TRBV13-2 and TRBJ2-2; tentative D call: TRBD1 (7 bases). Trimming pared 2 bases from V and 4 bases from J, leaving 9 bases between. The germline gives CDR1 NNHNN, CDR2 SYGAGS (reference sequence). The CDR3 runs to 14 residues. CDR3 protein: CASGEQGGTGQLYF. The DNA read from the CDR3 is TGTGCCAGCGGTGAGCAGGGGGGCACCGGGCAGCTCTAC.

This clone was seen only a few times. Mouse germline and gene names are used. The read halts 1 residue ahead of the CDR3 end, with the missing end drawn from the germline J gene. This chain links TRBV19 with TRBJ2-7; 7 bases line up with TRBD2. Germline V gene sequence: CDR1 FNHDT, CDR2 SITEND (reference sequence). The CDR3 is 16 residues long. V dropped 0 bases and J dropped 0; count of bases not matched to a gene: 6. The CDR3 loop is CASSIAVGGSSYEQYF. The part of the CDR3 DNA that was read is TGTGCCAGCAGTATAGCTGTGGGGGGAAGCTCCTATGAACAGTAC. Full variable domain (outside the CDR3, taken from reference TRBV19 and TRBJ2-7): GGIITQTPKFLIGQEGQKLTLKCQQNFNHDTMYWYRQDSGKGLRLIYYSITENDLQKGDLSEGYDASREKKSSFSLTVTSAQKNEMAVFLCASSIAVGGSSYEQYFGPGTRLTVL.

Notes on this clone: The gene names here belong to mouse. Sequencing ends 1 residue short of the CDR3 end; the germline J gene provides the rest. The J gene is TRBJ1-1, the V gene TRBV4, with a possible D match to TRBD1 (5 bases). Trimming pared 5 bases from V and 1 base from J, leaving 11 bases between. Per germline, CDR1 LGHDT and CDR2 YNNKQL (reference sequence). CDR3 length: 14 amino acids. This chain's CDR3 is CASSQADKNTEVFF. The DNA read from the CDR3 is TGTGCCAGCAGCCAGGCGGACAAAAACACAGAAGTCTTC.